This is a list of T cell receptor beta chains from one sample in a study of CD8+ T cells in alopecia areata. Assay used: immunoSEQ multiplex PCR; TCRdb lists only in-frame clones, some missing. The repertoire holds about 180,000 clones, with 50% to 70% as singletons. This specimen consisted of CD4+ T cells sorted from blood, obtained at week 0. The receptors were sampled from a human donor with alopecia areata. The CDR3 runs from the conserved cysteine through the conserved F or W. The order of the fields is V gene, D gene, clone size, J gene, CDR3 protein, CDR3 DNA. D genes are given only for firm matches. Clone size is not always given. Where it is, it says once, few, many or a class for expanded clones.

TRBV2	.	.	TRBJ2-7	CASSVAGEQYF	TGTGCCAGCAGTGTAGCTGGCGAGCAGTACTTC
TRBV7-6	TRBD2	.	TRBJ2-1	CASSLLLAGGHSEQFF	TGTGCCAGCAGCTTGCTACTAGCGGGGGGGCATAGTGAGCAGTTCTTC
TRBV4-3	.	.	TRBJ1-2	CASSQAYRDPLLSF	TGCGCCAGCAGCCAAGCATACCGGGACCCACTACTCTCCTTC
TRBV5-1	.	.	TRBJ1-1	CASSLAPKARRAGNTEAFF	TGCGCCAGCAGCTTGGCCCCAAAGGCCCGTCGGGCAGGGAACACTGAAGCTTTCTTT
TRBV29-1	TRBD1	.	TRBJ1-2	CSVGGQNYGYTF	TGCAGCGTTGGGGGACAGAACTATGGCTACACCTTC
TRBV15	.	.	TRBJ2-4	CATTYGLRGDIQYF	TGTGCCACGACCTACGGCCTCCGAGGGGACATTCAGTACTTC
TRBV29-1	TRBD1	.	TRBJ2-7	CSVLSHRDRSSYEQYF	TGCAGCGTTCTTAGCCACCGGGACAGGAGCAGCTACGAGCAGTACTTC
TRBV7-6	.	.	TRBJ2-1	CALGSGPSSSYNEQFF	TGTGCCTTAGGGTCGGGGCCCTCCAGCTCCTACAATGAGCAGTTCTTC
TRBV29-1	.	few	TRBJ2-7	CSVVASLNLYEQYF	TGCAGCGTTGTGGCCTCCTTAAATCTCTACGAGCAGTACTTC
TRBV29-1	.	few	TRBJ2-5	CSVWQGETQYF	TGCAGCGTCTGGCAGGGCGAGACCCAGTACTTC
TRBV6-6	.	.	TRBJ2-5	CASTLGETQYF	TGTGCCAGCACTTTGGGAGAGACCCAGTACTTC
TRBV4-1	TRBD1	.	TRBJ2-1	CASSPRDRGRNNEQFF	TGCGCCAGCAGCCCCAGGGACAGGGGGCGGAACAATGAGCAGTTCTTC
TRBV27	.	.	TRBJ1-1	CASRPLSGNTEAFF	TGTGCCAGCCGACCTCTATCGGGGAACACTGAAGCTTTCTTT
TRBV2	.	.	TRBJ1-6	CASRSLGSPLHF	TGTGCCAGCAGGTCTTTAGGGTCACCCCTCCACTTT
TRBV7-2	.	.	TRBJ2-1	CASSLVHLRVIYNEQFF	TGTGCCAGCAGCTTAGTCCACCTCAGGGTTATATACAATGAGCAGTTCTTC
TRBV29-1	TRBD2	few	TRBJ2-7	CSVAARGRFEQYF	TGCAGCGTTGCGGCGCGGGGGAGGTTCGAGCAGTACTTC
TRBV7-2	.	once	TRBJ2-3	CASRRVGTDTQYF	TGTGCCAGCCGTAGAGTAGGCACAGATACGCAGTATTTT
TRBV30	.	.	TRBJ1-1	CAWSVRNTEAFF	TGTGCCTGGAGTGTTCGAAACACTGAAGCTTTCTTT
TRBV29-1	TRBD1	.	TRBJ2-5	CSVTDRGGSQYF	TGCAGCGTCACGGACAGGGGAGGGTCCCAGTACTTC
TRBV7-2	TRBD2	.	TRBJ2-7	CASSLSGGSYEQYF	TGTGCCAGCAGCCTAAGCGGGGGCTCCTACGAGCAGTACTTC
TRBV29-1	TRBD2	.	TRBJ2-3	CSVSSGRTDTQYF	TGCAGCGTATCTAGCGGACGCACAGATACGCAGTATTTT
TRBV9	TRBD1	.	TRBJ2-3	CASSVTGEQDTQYF	TGTGCCAGCAGCGTTACAGGGGAGCAGGATACGCAGTATTTT
TRBV14	.	.	TRBJ2-3	CASSQEGQGLTDTQYF	TGTGCCAGCAGCCAAGAAGGGCAGGGCCTCACAGATACGCAGTATTTT
TRBV16	TRBD1	.	TRBJ1-5	CASSQSGTVQPQHF	TGTGCCAGCAGCCAATCCGGGACAGTGCAGCCCCAGCATTTT
TRBV2	.	.	TRBJ2-4	CASSSPIEDKNIQYF	TGTGCCAGCAGTTCGCCGATCGAGGACAAAAACATTCAGTACTTC
TRBV2	TRBD2	.	TRBJ2-3	CASSDERGGLRRTDTQYF	TGTGCCAGCAGTGACGAGCGGGGGGGCCTGAGGCGCACAGATACGCAGTATTTT
TRBV30	TRBD1	.	TRBJ2-1	CAWSVGRGNTEQFF	TGTGCCTGGAGTGTCGGCAGGGGGAACACTGAGCAGTTCTTC
TRBV6-1	.	.	TRBJ2-5	CASSDRIRETQYF	TGTGCCAGCAGTGACCGGATCCGAGAGACCCAGTACTTC
TRBV4-3	.	.	TRBJ1-2	CASSQDLAGNGQGGYGYTF	TGCGCCAGCAGCCAAGACTTGGCGGGGAATGGCCAGGGAGGCTATGGCTACACCTTC
TRBV11-2	TRBD1	.	TRBJ1-1	CASSSGQGNTEAFF	TGTGCCAGCAGCTCAGGACAGGGGAACACTGAAGCTTTCTTT
TRBV7-3	.	.	TRBJ1-6	CASSLGWGSPLHF	TGTGCCAGCAGCTTAGGATGGGGGTCACCCCTCCACTTT
TRBV30	.	.	TRBJ1-4	CAWMGGLQLGEKLFF	TGTGCCTGGATGGGGGGCCTTCAACTTGGTGAAAAACTGTTTTTT
TRBV2	TRBD2	.	TRBJ2-1	CASSRSGTRGNNEQFF	TGTGCCAGTAGCAGGTCCGGGACTAGGGGAAACAATGAGCAGTTCTTC
TRBV14	.	.	TRBJ1-6	CASSLIGTSNSPLHF	TGTGCCAGCAGCCTAATTGGGACAAGTAATTCACCCCTCCACTTT
TRBV29-1	.	.	TRBJ2-7	CSVAQGLAYEQYF	TGCAGCGTCGCACAGGGTCTAGCCTACGAGCAGTACTTC
TRBV2	.	.	TRBJ2-1	CASRGTDTNEQFF	TGTGCCAGCCGTGGGACTGATACGAATGAGCAGTTCTTC
TRBV14	.	.	TRBJ2-6	CASALSGANVLTF	TGTGCCAGCGCCCTATCTGGGGCCAACGTCCTGACTTTC
TRBV10-2	.	few	TRBJ2-1	CASRRTSSSYNEQFF	TGCGCCAGCAGAAGGACATCGAGCTCCTACAATGAGCAGTTCTTC
TRBV11-2	.	few	TRBJ2-1	CASSQEVSSYNEQFF	TGCGCCAGCAGCCAAGAAGTAAGCTCCTACAATGAGCAGTTCTTC
TRBV9	.	.	TRBJ1-1	CASSVSPVNTEAFF	TGTGCCAGCAGCGTATCCCCAGTGAACACTGAAGCTTTCTTT
TRBV5-1	.	.	TRBJ1-1	CASSLGGSVNTEAFF	TGCGCCAGCAGCTTGGGCGGGAGCGTGAACACTGAAGCTTTCTTT
TRBV12-5	TRBD1	few	TRBJ2-2	CASNPQGNGELFF	TGTGCTAGCAATCCACAGGGGAACGGGGAGCTGTTTTTT
TRBV4-3	.	.	TRBJ2-1	CASSQGRTTKEFF	TGCGCCAGCAGCCAAGGGAGGACTACCAAGGAGTTCTTC
TRBV11-3	.	few	TRBJ1-1	CASSPGAVGTEAFF	TGTGCCAGCAGCCCCGGGGCAGTCGGCACTGAAGCTTTCTTT
TRBV5-6	TRBD1	few	TRBJ2-5	CASRSYRGKEETQYF	TGTGCCAGCAGGAGCTACAGGGGGAAAGAGGAGACCCAGTACTTC